The clone carrying this T cell receptor beta chain was seen ten or more times. Its target is not known. The sample comes from a study of blood T cells in healthy people across ages. Study-level results: Leaving the PBMCs unsorted stopped any conclusive comparison of naive versus antigen-experienced cells.

PBMCs numbering at least 6.5 million were isolated per sample. Per sample, extraction of total RNA gave at least 5.5 micrograms in every case. A sample-barcoded 5' primer and a J-beta primer mix were used in a second PCR of roughly 6 to 11 cycles. Each cDNA molecule, via a template-switch adaptor with 12 random nucleotides, was tagged. A single record per CDR3 protein comes from TCRdb applying MiXCR to the 5' RACE reads. The sample contains approximately 820,000 distinct CDR3 sequences, under 55% of which appear only once. The source material was blood. The sequence was collected from a man in his 60s in good health.

As DNA, the CDR3 is TGTGCCAGCAGTGAATTTGGGGGAGGCGAGCAGTACTTC. This sequence encodes CASSEFGGGEQYF. The chain has TRBV25-1 and TRBJ2-7; perhaps TRBD2 as D (6 bases). This CDR3 comprises 13 residues. Trimming removed 1 base at V and 6 bases at J, with 10 bases between. Germline CDR1 reads MGHDK; CDR2 reads SYGVNS.